This is a list of T cell receptor beta chains from one sample in a study of tumor-infiltrating lymphocytes in oesophageal squamous cell carcinoma. TCRdb re-analysed the PCR reads in MiXCR, keeping a single row per CDR3 protein. The repertoire has 20,000 to 25,000 distinct CDR3 sequences, 34% of them found once; the top ten carry roughly 19%. The sequenced sample was esophageal tumor tissue. The receptor source for this set is a female donor with esophageal squamous cell carcinoma. Both conserved end residues are part of each CDR3. A D gene is named only where the DNA matches it firmly. The size entry is marked missing in some rows and otherwise reads once, few, many or a size class.

V gene: TRBV7-2
clone size: NA
D gene: NA
J gene: TRBJ1-2
CDR3 protein: CASSLEAGDEGYTF
CDR3 DNA: TGTGCCAGCAGCTTAGAGGCAGGGGATGAAGGCTACACCTTC

V gene: TRBV7-2
clone size: medium-sized
D gene: TRBD2
J gene: TRBJ2-7
CDR3 protein: CASSQREGPYEQYF
CDR3 DNA: TGTGCCAGCAGTCAGCGGGAGGGGCCCTACGAGCAGTACTTC

V gene: TRBV12-3/TRBV12-4
clone size: NA
D gene: NA
J gene: TRBJ2-7
CDR3 protein: CASSSGQNSYEQYF
CDR3 DNA: TGTGCCAGCAGTTCCGGACAGAACTCCTACGAGCAGTACTTC

V gene: TRBV11-1
clone size: few
D gene: TRBD1
J gene: TRBJ1-1
CDR3 protein: CASSSRQGDTEAFF
CDR3 DNA: TGTGCCAGCAGCTCGCGACAGGGGGACACTGAAGCTTTCTTT

V gene: TRBV7-3
clone size: few
D gene: NA
J gene: TRBJ2-5
CDR3 protein: CASSRVGANPRETQYF
CDR3 DNA: TGTGCCAGCAGCCGGGTGGGGGCCAACCCCCGAGAGACCCAGTACTTC

V gene: TRBV5-4
clone size: many
D gene: TRBD1
J gene: TRBJ2-3
CDR3 protein: CASSPQGATDTQYF
CDR3 DNA: TGTGCCAGCAGCCCACAGGGGGCCACAGATACGCAGTATTTT

V gene: TRBV7-9
clone size: medium-sized
D gene: NA
J gene: TRBJ1-6
CDR3 protein: CASSFQGTGNSNSPLHF
CDR3 DNA: TGTGCCAGCAGCTTCCAGGGGACCGGGAACAGTAATTCACCCCTCCACTTT

V gene: TRBV12-3/TRBV12-4
clone size: NA
D gene: NA
J gene: TRBJ2-1
CDR3 protein: CASSVRGPGNEQFF
CDR3 DNA: TGTGCCAGCAGTGTCAGGGGACCCGGCAATGAGCAGTTCTTC

V gene: TRBV5-1
clone size: many
D gene: NA
J gene: TRBJ1-5
CDR3 protein: CASSLNSNQPQHF
CDR3 DNA: TGCGCCAGCAGCTTGAATAGCAATCAGCCCCAGCATTTT

V gene: TRBV6-9
clone size: NA
D gene: TRBD1
J gene: TRBJ1-2
CDR3 protein: CASSSDRGRRYTF
CDR3 DNA: TGTGCCAGCAGTTCCGACAGGGGGAGACGCTACACCTTC

V gene: TRBV7-3
clone size: many
D gene: TRBD2
J gene: TRBJ2-7
CDR3 protein: CASSLKGTSSYNEQYF
CDR3 DNA: TGTGCCAGCAGCTTAAAGGGGACTAGCTCCTACAATGAGCAGTACTTC

V gene: TRBV2
clone size: few
D gene: NA
J gene: TRBJ1-3
CDR3 protein: CASSEQAAGLGNTIYF
CDR3 DNA: TGTGCCAGCAGTGAACAGGCTGCCGGACTGGGAAACACCATATATTTT

V gene: TRBV27
clone size: many
D gene: NA
J gene: TRBJ1-1
CDR3 protein: CASTSRNTEAFF
CDR3 DNA: TGTGCCAGCACGTCGAGAAACACTGAAGCTTTCTTT

V gene: TRBV7-3
clone size: NA
D gene: TRBD2
J gene: TRBJ2-6
CDR3 protein: CASSLGPGLAGLSGANVLTF
CDR3 DNA: TGTGCCAGCAGCTTAGGACCGGGGCTAGCGGGCCTCTCTGGGGCCAACGTCCTGACTTTC

V gene: TRBV7-6
clone size: many
D gene: NA
J gene: TRBJ1-6
CDR3 protein: CASSLFGNSPLHF
CDR3 DNA: TGTGCCAGCAGTCTTTTTGGGAATTCACCCCTCCACTTT